This passage covers 2 T cell receptor beta chains from one sample sequenced in a study of shared clonotypes between healthy human individuals. Some clones are missing from TCRdb's copy, which holds only in-frame ones; the method was immunoSEQ multiplex PCR. The data hold 400,000 to 600,000 clones, with roughly 85% observed a single time. Material: PBMCs. These receptors were obtained from a woman between 35 and 50 years old in good health. Some clones in this sample may be carry-over from other donors' samples.

This clone was seen once. V and J are TRBV30 and TRBJ2-5, with D unclear. V was trimmed by 0 bases and J by 4 bases, leaving 6 bases between them. Germline loops: CDR1 GTSNPN, CDR2 SVGIG (reference sequence). The length of the CDR3 is 12 residues. CDR3 in amino acids: CAWSVYRETQYF. As DNA, the CDR3 is TGTGCCTGGAGTGTATATCGAGAGACCCAGTACTTC.

The rearrangement uses TRBV6-6 and TRBJ2-7; tentatively, D is TRBD1 or TRBD2 (5 bases each). Trimming left V 6 bases short and J 2 bases short, with 17 bases between. The CDR3 runs 15 residues. CDR1 is MNHNY and CDR2 is SVGAGI in the germline V gene (reference sequence). This chain's CDR3 is CASSPIGDQTYEQYF. CDR3 DNA sequence: TGTGCCAGCAGCCCAATAGGGGACCAAACCTACGAGCAGTACTTC.